Reported below is one TCR beta chain. Data came from immunoSEQ multiplex PCR; TCRdb stores just in-frame clones and leaves some out. The sample lists approximately 270,000 clones; approximately 85% were seen once. This sample stems from a study of blood T cell repertoires in COVID-19. Background on the study: Sources were T cells, B-cell-depleted T cells, or PBMCs; the material itself was cDNA or gDNA.

Individuals aged roughly 18 to 95 years were recruited from fewer than 25 US areas. Two consecutive negative NP/OP PCR tests, clearance, or resolved symptoms defined Cohort 3 recovery. This TCR came from a woman aged 25 to 39 who had recovered from COVID-19. The source material was PBMCs or T cells enriched from blood (not recorded which).

The CDR3 DNA is TGTGCCAGCAGCCACCAGGGGGCCCGGGAAAAACTGTTTTTT. It codes for CASSHQGAREKLFF. The gene calls are TRBV13 and TRBJ1-4, with 8 bases identical to TRBD1. V was pared by 5 bases and J by 8 bases, with 7 bases of the junction left unmatched. Germline V gene data show CDR1 as PRHDT and CDR2 as FYEKMQ (reference sequence). The CDR3 runs 14 residues.